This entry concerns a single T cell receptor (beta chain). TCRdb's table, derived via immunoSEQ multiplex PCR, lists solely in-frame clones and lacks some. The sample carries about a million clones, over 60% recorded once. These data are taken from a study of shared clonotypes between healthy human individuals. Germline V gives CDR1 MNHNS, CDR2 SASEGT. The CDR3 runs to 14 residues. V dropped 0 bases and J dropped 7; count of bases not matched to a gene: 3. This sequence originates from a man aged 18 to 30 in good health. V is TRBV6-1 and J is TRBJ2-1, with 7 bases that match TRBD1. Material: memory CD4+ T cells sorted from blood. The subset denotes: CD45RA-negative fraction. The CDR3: CASSEARQGNEQFF. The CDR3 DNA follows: TGTGCCAGCAGTGAAGCCAGACAGGGAAATGAGCAGTTCTTC.